The 32 T cell receptor beta chains listed next were all sequenced from one sample in a study of STAT5B mutations in CD4+ large granular lymphocyte leukemia. Only in-frame clones appear in the TCRdb table, and some are missing; sequencing was by immunoSEQ multiplex PCR. Of under 35,000 clones in the sample, more than 65% are singletons; the top ten hold roughly 2%. Sample: CD4+ T cells from blood buffy coats. The origin of the receptors is a human donor in good health.

A single count supports this clone. The CDR3 loop reads CASSIDQGNYEQYF. The CDR3 DNA follows: TGTGCCAGTAGTATCGATCAGGGGAACTACGAGCAGTACTTC. J is TRBJ2-7 and V is TRBV19; D is perhaps TRBD1 (6 bases). The germline V and J ends were trimmed by 3 bases and 3 bases, with 12 bases remaining between them. The CDR3 has 14 amino acids. Germline V gene data show CDR1 as LNHDA and CDR2 as SQIVND (reference sequence). The complete variable domain, with remaining parts taken from reference TRBV19 and TRBJ2-7, reads DGGITQSPKYLFRKEGQNVTLSCEQNLNHDAMYWYRQDPGQGLRLIYYSQIVNDFQKGDIAEGYSVSREKKESFPLTVTSAQKNPTAFYLCASSIDQGNYEQYFGPGTRLTVT.

This chain uses TRBV6-5 with TRBJ2-5; weak D call: TRBD2 (6 bases). Looked up from germline, CDR1 is MNHEY and CDR2 is SVGAGI. The germline V and J ends were trimmed by 6 bases and 1 base, with 15 bases remaining between them. This CDR3 is built from 15 residues. CDR3: CASRLSGTLQETQYF. CDR3 sequence (DNA): TGTGCCAGCAGGCTTAGCGGCACTCTCCAAGAGACCCAGTACTTC.

The chain carries TRBV7-9 and TRBJ2-3, with D unclear. With 6 bases removed from V and 9 bases from J, the gap between germline ends came to 13 bases. This CDR3 has 12 amino acids. Germline-derived CDR1 and CDR2 are SEHNR and FQNEAQ (reference sequence). CDR3 DNA: TGTGCCAGCAGTCTAGAGTCCGACACGCAGTATTTT. It is translated as CASSLESDTQYF.

This clone was seen once. The V call is TRBV5-6, the J call TRBJ2-5, with TRBD2 matching over 13 bases. CDR3 length: 18 residues. V was pared by 0 bases and J by 5 bases, with 10 bases of the junction left unmatched. CDR1 and CDR2 from the germline V gene are SGHDT and YYEEEE. The CDR3 loop reads CASSLGLAGGYSGETQYF. The CDR3, as DNA: TGTGCCAGCAGCTTGGGACTAGCGGGGGGCTACTCGGGGGAGACCCAGTACTTC.

The CDR3 nucleotides read TGTGCCAGCAGCACGTCCCGGGACGTTGGGAAAAGCACAGATACGCAGTATTTT. Amino acid sequence: CASSTSRDVGKSTDTQYF. The rearrangement uses TRBV28 and TRBJ2-3; D might be TRBD1 or TRBD2, each matching 5 bases. Trimming removed 6 bases at V and 0 bases at J, with 22 bases between. CDR3 length equals 18 residues. Germline V gives CDR1 MDHEN, CDR2 SYDVKM.

This clone was observed a few times. The chain carries TRBV12-5 and TRBJ1-5; D is ambiguous. This CDR3 has 12 amino acids. Germline V CDR1 and CDR2: LGHNT, FRNRAP. Trimming took 6 bases from V and 9 from J, leaving 12 bases between them. CDR3 in DNA: TGTGCTAGTGGCCCCGACCTACTGCCCCAGCATTTT. Its translation is CASGPDLLPQHF. The whole variable domain, remainder taken from reference TRBV12-5 and TRBJ1-5, is DARVTQTPRHKVTEMGQEVTMRCQPILGHNTVFWYRQTMMQGLELLAYFRNRAPLDDSGMPKDRFSAEMPDATLATLKIQPSEPRDSAVYFCASGPDLLPQHFGDGTRLSIL.

The chain carries TRBV6-6 and TRBJ2-1; the D gene is possibly TRBD2 (6 bases). The CDR3 length is 14 residues. From germline, CDR1 is MNHNY and CDR2 SVGAGI (reference sequence). With 2 bases removed from V and 7 bases from J, the gap between germline ends came to 12 bases. CDR3 region: CASSYGGALNEQFF. In nucleotides, the CDR3 is TGTGCCAGCAGTTACGGCGGGGCCCTAAATGAGCAGTTCTTC.

The V and J genes are TRBV6-1 and TRBJ1-4; tentatively, D is TRBD1 (6 bases). The V gene's germline CDR1 is MNHNS and CDR2 SASEGT. CDR3 length: 15 amino acids. V lost 4 bases to trimming and J lost 2 bases, with 11 bases between them. The CDR3 DNA follows: TGTGCCAGCAGTGCCTCAGGGGTGACTAATGAAAAACTGTTTTTT. Translated, it gives CASSASGVTNEKLFF.

This clone was detected a few times. J is TRBJ2-6 and V is TRBV19, with TRBD1 matching over 8 bases. CDR1 is LNHDA, CDR2 SQIVND, per germline (reference sequence). The CDR3 totals 19 residues. Unmatched junction bases numbered 25, after V lost 6 bases and J lost 12 bases. CDR3 in DNA: TGTGCCAGTAGCCGGACAGGGTGGACCCAGCAGCCTAAGACATCCGTCCTGACTTTC. Translated: CASSRTGWTQQPKTSVLTF.

V and J are TRBV4-2 and TRBJ2-3; 8 bases line up with TRBD2. Germline V gives CDR1 LGHNA, CDR2 YNFKEQ. Losses at the gene ends were 3 bases for V and 5 bases for J; bases not matched to a gene: 13. The CDR3 has 17 amino acids. The CDR3 region has the DNA TGTGCCAGCAGCCAGGGGACCGGGACTAGTAGGGGAGATACGCAGTATTTT. It codes for CASSQGTGTSRGDTQYF.

The rearrangement joins TRBV6-6 to TRBJ2-7; D possibly corresponds to TRBD1 (6 bases). The CDR3 has 14 residues. Per germline, CDR1 MNHNY and CDR2 SVGAGI (reference sequence). Trimming stripped 7 bases from V and 5 bases from J, with 18 bases between. The CDR3 loop reads CASTDRWSIDEQYF. In nucleotides, the CDR3 is TGTGCCAGCACTGACAGGTGGAGCATCGACGAGCAGTACTTC.

V gene TRBV6-5 combines with J gene TRBJ2-2; TRBD2 might be the D (5 bases). The CDR3 has 15 amino acids. The V end lost 6 bases, the J end lost 7 bases, and 18 bases lay between the germline ends. Germline values: CDR1 MNHEY, CDR2 SVGAGI. CDR3 bases: TGTGCCAGCAGAGTAGGACTTACTCGAGGCGGGGAGCTGTTTTTT. The encoded protein is CASRVGLTRGGELFF.

This clone has only one observation. The chain recombines TRBV19 with TRBJ1-4, with D possibly being TRBD1 (6 bases). Germline CDR1 is LNHDA and CDR2 is SQIVND (reference sequence). V shed 1 base and J shed 0 bases, with 15 bases lying between them. There are 18 residues in the CDR3. Here the CDR3 reads CASSIAAPGQATNEKLFF. CDR3 bases: TGTGCCAGTAGTATAGCCGCGCCGGGACAAGCAACTAATGAAAAACTGTTTTTT. Looking up the rest from reference TRBV19 and TRBJ1-4 gives the full variable domain: DGGITQSPKYLFRKEGQNVTLSCEQNLNHDAMYWYRQDPGQGLRLIYYSQIVNDFQKGDIAEGYSVSREKKESFPLTVTSAQKNPTAFYLCASSIAAPGQATNEKLFFGSGTQLSVL.

This chain uses TRBV18 with TRBJ1-1; weak D call: TRBD1 (6 bases). The ends were cut back, 3 bases at V and 1 base at J, with 18 bases in the middle. The CDR3 has 17 amino acids. CDR1 and CDR2 (germline): KGHSH, LQKENI. CDR3 in DNA: TGTGCCAGCTCACCGACAGGCCGGATGGGCCAGAACACTGAAGCTTTCTTT. It yields the protein CASSPTGRMGQNTEAFF.

Here the CDR3 reads CARHGGGAYNEQFF. In DNA, the CDR3 is TGCGCCAGGCATGGGGGAGGGGCTTACAATGAGCAGTTCTTC. The J gene is TRBJ2-1, the V gene TRBV5-1; TRBD2 matches 7 bases. Losses at the gene ends were 8 bases for V and 4 bases for J; bases not matched to a gene: 9. The CDR3 has 14 residues. Germline V gene data show CDR1 as SGHRS and CDR2 as YFSETQ.

The chain employs TRBV28 and TRBJ2-7; D is perhaps TRBD2 (7 bases). The CDR3 covers 17 residues. V shed 6 bases and J shed 0 bases, with 21 bases lying between them. CDR1 and CDR2 (germline): MDHEN, SYDVKM. CDR3 coding DNA: TGTGCCAGCAGCCTGGGGGGAGGGACAAAATACTCCTACGAGCAGTACTTC. Its protein product is CASSLGGGTKYSYEQYF.

This chain links TRBV5-1 with TRBJ2-5; weak D call: TRBD1 (6 bases). Germline V gene data show CDR1 as SGHRS and CDR2 as YFSETQ. The CDR3 length is 13 residues. Trimming left V 0 bases short and J 4 bases short, with 7 bases between. CDR3 coding DNA: TGCGCCAGCAGCTTGGACAGGGCAGAGACCCAGTACTTC. It is translated as CASSLDRAETQYF.

This clone was observed a few times. The V call is TRBV5-8, the J call TRBJ1-1; no firm D call. Germline CDR1 SGHTS, CDR2 YDEGEE. The CDR3 covers 14 residues. The V gene lost 1 base and the J gene lost 2 bases, with 9 bases spanning the gap. CDR3 sequence (DNA): TGTGCCAGCAGCTTGCGCGGGTTTAACACTGAAGCTTTCTTT. This translates into CASSLRGFNTEAFF.

This clone has just a few counts. The chain couples TRBV12-2 to TRBJ2-7; the table's D call of TRBD1 was not tested on the DNA. TRBV12-2 is deemed a pseudogene. The CDR3 runs 14 residues. The CDR3 protein is CASRFRQGIDEQYF. The CDR3 DNA follows: TGTGCAAGTCGCTTCCGACAGGGAATCGACGAGCAGTACTTC.

The chain employs TRBV23-1 and TRBJ1-5; D is unclear. TRBV23-1 is treated as an ORF (open reading frame) with a function not yet certain. V lost 2 bases and J 8 bases, leaving 4 bases between the germline ends. The CDR3 is 11 residues long. CDR3 loop: CASSQSKPQHF. The CDR3 nucleotides read TGCGCCAGCAGTCAAAGTAAGCCCCAGCATTTT.

DNA of the CDR3: TGTGCCAGCAGCTTGGCATCACTAGCGCTTAGCACAGATACGCAGTATTTT. As protein: CASSLASLALSTDTQYF. The V call is TRBV5-4, the J call TRBJ2-3, with 7 bases lining up with TRBD2. Germline V gene sequence: CDR1 SGHNT, CDR2 YYREEE (reference sequence). The CDR3 is 17 amino acids. The trim removed 0 bases at V and 0 bases at J, leaving 7 bases unmatched.

J is TRBJ2-2 and V is TRBV6-5; no firm D call. The CDR3 loop spans 15 amino acids. V shed 3 bases and J shed 0 bases, with 8 bases lying between them. Germline CDR1 is MNHEY and CDR2 is SVGAGI. CDR3 loop: CASSYWQPNTGELFF. The CDR3 bases are TGTGCCAGCAGTTATTGGCAGCCGAACACCGGGGAGCTGTTTTTT.

The CDR3 DNA follows: TGTGCCATCAGGGGTAGCGGCGATGAGCAGTTCTTC. This codes for CAIRGSGDEQFF. The rearrangement joins TRBV10-3 to TRBJ2-1, with D possibly being TRBD2 (6 bases). The CDR3 extends over 12 amino acids. Trimming took off 6 bases at V and 8 bases at J, with 11 bases between the two ends. The germline V gene encodes CDR1 ENHRY and CDR2 SYGVKD.

V usage is TRBV11-2 and J usage is TRBJ2-3, with D perhaps TRBD1 (6 bases). The length of the CDR3 is 15 residues. Germline CDR1 reads SGHAT; CDR2 reads FQNNGV. V lost 6 bases to trimming and J lost 6 bases, with 19 bases between them. Here the CDR3 reads CASRSWGRGIDTQYF. The CDR3 DNA follows: TGTGCCAGCAGAAGTTGGGGCAGGGGTATTGATACGCAGTATTTT.

The chain couples TRBV5-1 to TRBJ2-2; D is uncertain. Trimming stripped 0 bases from V and 1 base from J, with 7 bases between. Germline V CDR1 and CDR2: SGHRS, YFSETQ. The CDR3 sequence is 15 residues long. Here the CDR3 DNA reads TGCGCCAGCAGCTTGGCCGGATGGAACACCGGGGAGCTGTTTTTT. This sequence encodes CASSLAGWNTGELFF.

The V call is TRBV2, the J call TRBJ1-1; a possible D gene is TRBD1 (6 bases). CDR1 and CDR2 from the germline V gene are SNHLY and FYNNEI. V was trimmed by 2 bases and J by 4 bases, leaving 11 bases between them. There are 14 residues in the CDR3. The CDR3 reads CASSEHGGGTEAFF. CDR3 sequence (DNA): TGTGCCAGCAGTGAACACGGAGGGGGCACTGAAGCTTTCTTT.

This chain links TRBV18 with TRBJ1-2, with D possibly being TRBD1 (5 bases). V was trimmed by 3 bases and J by 8 bases, leaving 19 bases between them. The length of the CDR3 is 15 residues. Germline V CDR1 and CDR2: KGHSH, LQKENI. CDR3 sequence reads: CASSPVGAGKAGYTF. The CDR3 DNA reads as TGTGCCAGCTCACCTGTAGGGGCAGGGAAGGCCGGCTACACCTTC.

The chain recombines TRBV5-6 with TRBJ1-2; TRBD1 matches 7 bases. The CDR3 is made up of 17 amino acids. Losses at the gene ends were 7 bases for V and 8 bases for J; bases not matched to a gene: 23. Germline V gene sequence: CDR1 SGHDT, CDR2 YYEEEE. The CDR3 sequence is CASRIRTTGTPIRGYTF. CDR3 in DNA: TGTGCCAGCCGGATCCGAACGACAGGGACACCGATAAGGGGCTACACCTTC.

The CDR3 sequence is CASSMTSGGADYNEQFF. Written as DNA, the CDR3 is TGCGCCAGCAGCATGACTAGCGGGGGGGCGGACTACAATGAGCAGTTCTTC. The chain is built from TRBV5-1 and TRBJ2-1; 14 bases are a match to TRBD2. Germline V CDR1 and CDR2: SGHRS, YFSETQ. There are 17 residues in the CDR3. The V segment lost 4 bases and the J segment 3 bases; nucleotides outside the gene matches: 6. Filled out from reference TRBV5-1 and TRBJ2-1, the complete variable domain reads KAGVTQTPRYLIKTRGQQVTLSCSPISGHRSVSWYQQTPGQGLQFLFEYFSETQRNKGNFPGRFSGRQFSNSRSEMNVSTLELGDSALYLCASSMTSGGADYNEQFFGPGTRLTVL.

The genes are TRBV18 and TRBJ1-2; 8 nucleotides match TRBD1. The CDR3 length is 15 residues. The germline gives CDR1 KGHSH, CDR2 LQKENI. V was clipped by 2 bases and J by 4 bases; unmatched bases: 6. CDR3 amino acids: CASSPMDRVFYGYTF. CDR3 nucleotide sequence: TGTGCCAGCTCACCAATGGACAGGGTGTTCTATGGCTACACCTTC. Looking up the rest from reference TRBV18 and TRBJ1-2 gives the full variable domain: NAGVMQNPRHLVRRRGQEARLRCSPMKGHSHVYWYRQLPEEGLKFMVYLQKENIIDESGMPKERFSAEFPKEGPSILRIQQVVRGDSAAYFCASSPMDRVFYGYTFGSGTRLTVV.

The chain employs TRBV5-4 and TRBJ2-2; D tentatively fits TRBD1 or TRBD2 (5 bases each). The germline V gene has CDR1 SGHNT and CDR2 YYREEE (reference sequence). The CDR3 runs 16 residues. V lost 4 bases to trimming and J lost 2 bases, with 15 bases between them. The CDR3 loop reads CASSPDPGPNTGELFF. CDR3 DNA sequence: TGTGCCAGCAGCCCTGATCCGGGACCCAACACCGGGGAGCTGTTTTTT.

The chain uses TRBV9 and TRBJ2-7; 9 nucleotides agree with TRBD2. Germline V gene lookup returns CDR1 SGDLS and CDR2 YYNGEE. The CDR3 contains 15 residues. The V gene end was trimmed by 0 bases and the J gene end by 1 base; junction bases not matched to a gene: 2. The chain's CDR3 is CASSVASGASYEQYF. In nucleotides, the CDR3 is TGTGCCAGCAGCGTAGCTAGCGGGGCTTCCTACGAGCAGTACTTC.